This T cell receptor (beta chain) originates from a study of shared clonotypes between healthy human individuals. Profiled with immunoSEQ multiplex PCR; TCRdb holds only in-frame clones, not every one. The top ten clones hold over 0.12% of a sample with roughly 2.6 million clones, approximately 90% of them seen once. Germline values: CDR1 LNHDA, CDR2 SQIVND (reference sequence). The CDR3 is 16 residues long. V dropped 5 bases and J dropped 0 bases, with 15 bases sitting between them. The sequenced sample was naive CD4+ T cells sorted from blood. This sample's subset: CD45RA+ positively selected. This TCR was recovered from a young man in good health. V gene TRBV19 combines with J gene TRBJ2-3; TRBD2 is a possible D gene (6 bases). The CDR3 reads CASSRLGGYSTDTQYF. CDR3 in DNA: TGTGCCAGTAGTCGACTCGGGGGTTATAGCACAGATACGCAGTATTTT.